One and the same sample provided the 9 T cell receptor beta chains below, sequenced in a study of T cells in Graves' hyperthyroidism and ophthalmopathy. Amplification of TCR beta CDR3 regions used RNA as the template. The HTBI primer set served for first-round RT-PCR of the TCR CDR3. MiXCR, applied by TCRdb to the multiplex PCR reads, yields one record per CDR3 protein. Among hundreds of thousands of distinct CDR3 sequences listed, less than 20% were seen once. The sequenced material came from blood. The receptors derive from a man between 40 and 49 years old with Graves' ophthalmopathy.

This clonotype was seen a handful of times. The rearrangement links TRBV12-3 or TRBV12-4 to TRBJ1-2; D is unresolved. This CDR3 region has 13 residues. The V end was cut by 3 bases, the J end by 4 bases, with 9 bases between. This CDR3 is CASSFRRSYGYTF. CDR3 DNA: TGTGCCAGCAGTTTCCGGCGGTCCTATGGCTACACCTTC.

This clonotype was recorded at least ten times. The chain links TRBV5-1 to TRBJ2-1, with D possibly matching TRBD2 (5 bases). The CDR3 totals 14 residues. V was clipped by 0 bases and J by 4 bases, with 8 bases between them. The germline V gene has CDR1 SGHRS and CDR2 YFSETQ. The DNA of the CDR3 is TGCGCCAGCAGCTTGGATGGGGAGTACAATGAGCAGTTCTTC. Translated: CASSLDGEYNEQFF.

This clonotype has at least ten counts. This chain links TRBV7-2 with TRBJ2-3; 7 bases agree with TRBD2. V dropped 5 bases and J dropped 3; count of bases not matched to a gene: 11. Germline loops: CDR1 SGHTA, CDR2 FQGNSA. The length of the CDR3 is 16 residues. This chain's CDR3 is CASSLRWGGSTDTQYF. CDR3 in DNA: TGTGCCAGCAGCCTTAGGTGGGGGGGTTCAACAGATACGCAGTATTTT.

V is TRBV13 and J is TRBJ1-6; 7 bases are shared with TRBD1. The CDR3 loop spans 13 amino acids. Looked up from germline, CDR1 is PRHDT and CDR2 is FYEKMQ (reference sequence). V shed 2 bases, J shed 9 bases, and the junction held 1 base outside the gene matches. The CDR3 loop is CASSLNRGSPLHF. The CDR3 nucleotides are TGTGCCAGCAGCTTAAACAGGGGTTCACCCCTCCACTTT.

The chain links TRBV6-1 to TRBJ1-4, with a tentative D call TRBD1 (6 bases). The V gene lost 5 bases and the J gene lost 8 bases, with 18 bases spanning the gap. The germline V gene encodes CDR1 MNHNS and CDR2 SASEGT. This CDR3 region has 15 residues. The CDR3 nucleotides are TGTGCCAGCAGTCAAGGGGGGGGGAGAGGAGAAAAACTGTTTTTT. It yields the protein CASSQGGGRGEKLFF.

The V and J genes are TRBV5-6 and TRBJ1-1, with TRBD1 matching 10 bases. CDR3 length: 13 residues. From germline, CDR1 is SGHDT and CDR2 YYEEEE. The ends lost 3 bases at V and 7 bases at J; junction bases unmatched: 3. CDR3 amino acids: CASSYDRGLEAFF. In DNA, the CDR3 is TGTGCCAGCAGCTACGACAGGGGGCTTGAAGCTTTCTTT.

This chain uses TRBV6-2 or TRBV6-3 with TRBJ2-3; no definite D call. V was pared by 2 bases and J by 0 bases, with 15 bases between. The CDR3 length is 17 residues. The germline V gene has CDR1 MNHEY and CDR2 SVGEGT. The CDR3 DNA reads TGTGCCAGCAGTTACGAGGATGCACTCCCAAGCACAGATACGCAGTATTTT. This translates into CASSYEDALPSTDTQYF.

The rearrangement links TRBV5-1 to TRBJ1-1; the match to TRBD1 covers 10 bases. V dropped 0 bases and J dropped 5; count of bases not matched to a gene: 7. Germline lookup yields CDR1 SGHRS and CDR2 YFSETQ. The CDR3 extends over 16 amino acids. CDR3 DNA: TGCGCCAGCAGCTTGGGGCAGACAGGGGGCTTTACTGAAGCTTTCTTT. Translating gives CASSLGQTGGFTEAFF. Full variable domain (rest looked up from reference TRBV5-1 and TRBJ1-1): KAGVTQTPRYLIKTRGQQVTLSCSPISGHRSVSWYQQTPGQGLQFLFEYFSETQRNKGNFPGRFSGRQFSNSRSEMNVSTLELGDSALYLCASSLGQTGGFTEAFFGQGTRLTVV.

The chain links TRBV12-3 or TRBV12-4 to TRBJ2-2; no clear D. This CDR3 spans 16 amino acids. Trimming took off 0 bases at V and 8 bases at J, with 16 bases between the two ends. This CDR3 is CASSLARPTSKGELFF. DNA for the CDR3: TGTGCCAGCAGTTTAGCGCGCCCGACCTCTAAGGGGGAGCTGTTTTTT.